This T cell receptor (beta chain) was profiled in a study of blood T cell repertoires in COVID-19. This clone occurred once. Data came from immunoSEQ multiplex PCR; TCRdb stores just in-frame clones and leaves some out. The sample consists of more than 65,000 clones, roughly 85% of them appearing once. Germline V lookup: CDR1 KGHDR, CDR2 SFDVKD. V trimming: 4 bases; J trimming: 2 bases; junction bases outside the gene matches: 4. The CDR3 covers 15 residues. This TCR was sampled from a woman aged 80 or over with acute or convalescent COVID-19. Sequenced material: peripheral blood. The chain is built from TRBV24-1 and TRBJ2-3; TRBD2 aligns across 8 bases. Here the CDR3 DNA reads TGTGCCACCAGTGAGAAGCGGGGGAACACAGATACGCAGTATTTT. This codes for CATSEKRGNTDTQYF.